Shown below are 28 T cell receptor beta chains from a single sample sequenced in a study of spatial heterogeneity in lung cancer. TCRdb passed the 5' RACE reads through MiXCR, listing each CDR3 protein once. The table lists 110,000 or so distinct CDR3 sequences, approximately 10% of them singletons. Time point described: blood at routine non-recurrence follow-up after resection. The input for sequencing was PBMCs, taken at follow-up. The receptors originated from a female donor with early-stage non-small cell lung cancer.

This clonotype was observed many times. The V gene is TRBV20-1, the J gene TRBJ2-5; 9 bases match TRBD2. CDR3 length: 16 residues. CDR1 is DFQATT and CDR2 is SNEGSKA in the germline V gene (reference sequence). V dropped 5 bases and J dropped 4; count of bases not matched to a gene: 14. The DNA for the CDR3 is TGCAGTGCTCCACCTTTGGGCGGGAGGGCCACAGAGACCCAGTACTTC. Amino acid sequence: CSAPPLGGRATETQYF.

This clonotype was seen repeatedly, ten times or more. The chain combines TRBV5-1 with TRBJ2-3; D is possibly TRBD2 (6 bases). The germline V and J ends were trimmed by 1 base and 2 bases, with 14 bases remaining between them. There are 16 residues in the CDR3. Germline V gene lookup returns CDR1 SGHRS and CDR2 YFSETQ. This CDR3 is CASSLFGGTNTDTQYF. The CDR3 coding sequence is TGCGCCAGCAGCTTGTTTGGCGGGACGAACACAGATACGCAGTATTTT.

The sample holds a few counts of this clonotype. The V and J genes are TRBV4-1 and TRBJ2-5; D gene uncertain. Trimming shortened V by 4 bases and J by 4 bases, and 7 bases separated the two germline ends. CDR1 is MGHRA and CDR2 is YSYEKL in the germline V gene. This CDR3 region has 12 residues. The CDR3 sequence: CASSRLGETQYF. CDR3 coding DNA: TGCGCCAGCAGCCGCCTCGGAGAGACCCAGTACTTC.

This clonotype was detected ten times or more. The chain has TRBV4-1 and TRBJ2-1, with D tentatively TRBD1 (6 bases). CDR1 is MGHRA and CDR2 is YSYEKL in the germline V gene. The CDR3 length is 14 residues. Trimming pared 4 bases from V and 12 bases from J, leaving 19 bases between. The chain's CDR3 is CASSRFTRGDAQFF. For the CDR3, the DNA is TGCGCCAGCAGCCGCTTTACCAGGGGTGATGCGCAGTTCTTC.

This clonotype has a count of ten or more. The CDR3 reads CAWKLGASTDTQYF. The DNA of the CDR3 is TGTGCCTGGAAACTAGGTGCTAGCACAGATACGCAGTATTTT. The J gene is TRBJ2-3, the V gene TRBV30, with D perhaps matching TRBD2 (5 bases). Trimming took 4 bases from V and 0 from J, leaving 11 bases between them. The CDR3 is 14 residues long. Germline CDR1 reads GTSNPN; CDR2 reads SVGIG (reference sequence).

This clonotype has a count of ten or more. V is TRBV12-3 or TRBV12-4 and J is TRBJ1-5; 8 nucleotides match TRBD1. The CDR3 runs 14 residues. V was pared by 6 bases and J by 1 base, with 2 bases of the junction left unmatched. CDR3 sequence reads: CASRQGGSNQPQHF. The CDR3, as DNA: TGTGCCAGCAGACAGGGGGGCAGCAATCAGCCCCAGCATTTT.

This clonotype was counted a few times. This rearrangement joins TRBV4-3 to TRBJ2-1; D not certain. Per germline, CDR1 LGHNA and CDR2 YSLEER. Trimming took off 0 bases at V and 9 bases at J, with 9 bases between the two ends. The CDR3 is made up of 13 amino acids. CDR3 bases: TGCGCCAGCAGCCAAGATCAATGGCGTGAGCAGTTCTTC. It is translated as CASSQDQWREQFF.

This clonotype was observed many times. The chain combines TRBV11-1 with TRBJ2-5; 13 bases align to TRBD2. Germline V gene sequence: CDR1 SGHAT, CDR2 FQDESV (reference sequence). The CDR3 is made up of 16 amino acids. J was trimmed by 4 bases and V by 5 bases; bases with no gene match: 7. The CDR3 bases are TGTGCCAGCAGCCCAAGGACTAGCGGGAGAGTAGAGACCCAGTACTTC. This translates into CASSPRTSGRVETQYF.

This clonotype was detected ten times or more. This chain connects TRBV4-1 to TRBJ2-1; D might be TRBD1 (6 bases). V lost 4 bases and J lost 3, with 19 bases in between. The CDR3 consists of 17 residues. Germline CDR1 reads MGHRA; CDR2 reads YSYEKL. CDR3 loop: CASSRPQGAYLYNEQFF. Written as DNA, the CDR3 is TGCGCCAGCAGCCGACCACAGGGAGCCTATCTCTACAATGAGCAGTTCTTC.

This clonotype appeared a few times. V is TRBV29-1 and J is TRBJ2-5; TRBD1 agrees at 8 bases. The CDR3 spans 11 residues. The germline V gene encodes CDR1 SQVTM and CDR2 ANQGSEA. The V gene end was trimmed by 8 bases and the J gene end by 2 bases; junction bases not matched to a gene: 1. Here the CDR3 reads CSYRGQETQYF. CDR3 nucleotide sequence: TGCAGCTACAGGGGGCAAGAGACCCAGTACTTC.

This clonotype was detected many times. The chain is built from TRBV10-3 and TRBJ2-5, with D perhaps given as TRBD1 or TRBD2 (5 bases each). CDR3 length: 17 residues. The V end was cut by 4 bases, the J end by 0 bases, with 18 bases between. Per the germline V gene, CDR1 is ENHRY and CDR2 is SYGVKD. Written as DNA, the CDR3 is TGTGCCATCAGTGGTAGGGACGGCTCAGCCAACCAAGAGACCCAGTACTTC. This translates into CAISGRDGSANQETQYF.

The chain carries TRBV7-6 and TRBJ2-5; 9 nucleotides match TRBD2. CDR3 size: 17 residues. Per germline, CDR1 SGHVS and CDR2 FNYEAQ. V shed 1 base, J shed 1 base, and the junction held 7 bases outside the gene matches. DNA of the CDR3: TGTGCCAGCAGCTTAGTCGGTCTAGCGGGATTCCAAGAGACCCAGTACTTC. It translates to CASSLVGLAGFQETQYF.

The rearrangement links TRBV27 to TRBJ2-7, with TRBD1 as a possible D gene (6 bases). Germline V gene data show CDR1 as MNHEY and CDR2 as SMNVEV (reference sequence). The CDR3 has 15 residues. V shed 7 bases and J shed 1 base, with 17 bases lying between them. The CDR3 is CASTKQGRGSYEQYF. The CDR3, as DNA: TGTGCCAGCACAAAACAGGGACGTGGATCCTACGAGCAGTACTTC.

This clonotype was detected many times. The rearrangement joins TRBV7-2 to TRBJ2-6, with D possibly TRBD1 on 6 matching bases. V lost 7 bases and J lost 3, with 16 bases in between. In germline, CDR1 is SGHTA, CDR2 FQGNSA. This CDR3 comprises 16 residues. CDR3 DNA: TGTGCCAGCACCCAGGGGCAGGGGCTTGGGGCCAACGTCCTGACTTTC. This translates into CASTQGQGLGANVLTF.

This clonotype was detected many times. This chain connects TRBV12-3 or TRBV12-4 to TRBJ2-6; D remains unclear. The V gene lost 6 bases and the J gene lost 0 bases, with 9 bases spanning the gap. CDR3 length: 15 residues. CDR3 coding DNA: TGTGCCAGCAGGCGGATGGTCTCTGGGGCCAACGTCCTGACTTTC. Encoded protein: CASRRMVSGANVLTF.

This clonotype was counted only a few times. The CDR3 is CASSYSGGTYEQYF. The CDR3 DNA reads as TGTGCCAGCAGTTACTCAGGGGGTACCTACGAGCAGTACTTC. V is TRBV6-6 and J is TRBJ2-7, with TRBD1 as a possible D gene (6 bases). Trimming took 0 bases from V and 2 from J, leaving 8 bases between them. Germline assignment: CDR1 MNHNY and CDR2 SVGAGI (reference sequence). This CDR3 has 14 amino acids.

The V call is TRBV7-3, the J call TRBJ2-3, with 9 bases that match TRBD2. Germline CDR1 SGHTA, CDR2 FQGTGA. The V segment lost 4 bases and the J segment 6 bases; nucleotides outside the gene matches: 5. The CDR3 runs 14 residues. The CDR3 sequence: CASSYSGRPDTQYF. The DNA of the CDR3 is TGTGCCAGCAGCTATAGCGGGAGACCCGATACGCAGTATTTT.

The genes are TRBV6-5 and TRBJ1-3; D gene ambiguous. The germline V gene encodes CDR1 MNHEY and CDR2 SVGAGI. Trimming pared 5 bases from V and 0 bases from J, leaving 8 bases between. The length of the CDR3 is 14 residues. Here the CDR3 DNA reads TGTGCCAGCAGTCGATCGAGCTCTGGAAACACCATATATTTT. Amino acid sequence: CASSRSSSGNTIYF.

In this sample, this clonotype turned up a few times. V is TRBV7-3 and J is TRBJ2-7; 10 bases align to TRBD2. The CDR3 loop spans 15 amino acids. CDR1 is SGHTA and CDR2 is FQGTGA in the germline V gene. V shed 2 bases, J shed 3 bases, and the junction held 4 bases outside the gene matches. CDR3 amino acids: CASSLLAGVGYEQYF. The CDR3 region has the DNA TGTGCCAGCAGCTTACTAGCGGGAGTAGGCTACGAGCAGTACTTC.

The sample holds a few counts of this clonotype. This chain connects TRBV20-1 to TRBJ2-4; tentative D call: TRBD2 (5 bases). Germline assignment: CDR1 DFQATT and CDR2 SNEGSKA (reference sequence). Trimming removed 3 bases at V and 4 bases at J, with 13 bases between. The CDR3 has 14 residues. The CDR3 coding sequence is TGCAGTGCTAGGCGGGCAGCATCTAAAAACATTCAGTACTTC. Its translation is CSARRAASKNIQYF.

V gene TRBV20-1 combines with J gene TRBJ2-1; D ambiguous. CDR3 length equals 13 residues. V dropped 3 bases and J dropped 10 bases, with 16 bases sitting between them. Germline V gives CDR1 DFQATT, CDR2 SNEGSKA (reference sequence). Here the CDR3 reads CSARQHPRREQFF. CDR3 in DNA: TGCAGTGCTAGGCAGCACCCCCGTCGGGAGCAGTTCTTC.

This clonotype was found a few times. The V gene is TRBV7-2, the J gene TRBJ2-5; either TRBD1 or TRBD2 may supply D (6 bases each). Trimming shortened V by 1 base and J by 1 base, and 10 bases separated the two germline ends. This CDR3 has 15 amino acids. Germline CDR1 reads SGHTA; CDR2 reads FQGNSA. The CDR3 DNA reads as TGTGCCAGCAGCTTAGTAGGGGGGATCCAAGAGACCCAGTACTTC. Residues: CASSLVGGIQETQYF.

The chain employs TRBV5-1 and TRBJ1-2; D is undetermined. Trimming stripped 0 bases from V and 3 bases from J, with 6 bases between. The CDR3 is 13 amino acids. CDR1 is SGHRS, CDR2 YFSETQ, per germline. The CDR3 DNA is TGCGCCAGCAGCTTGGCCAGTGACTATGGCTACACCTTC. Translated: CASSLASDYGYTF.

This clonotype was observed a few times. This sequence joins TRBV28 and TRBJ2-7; D is possibly TRBD2 (6 bases). Germline V lookup: CDR1 MDHEN, CDR2 SYDVKM. V was shortened by 3 bases and J by 2 bases, with 11 bases between the two germline ends. The CDR3 runs 14 residues. CDR3 loop: CASSLTSMTYEQYV. The CDR3 coding sequence is TGTGCCAGCAGTTTGACTAGTATGACCTACGAGCAGTACGTC.

The chain recombines TRBV19 with TRBJ2-3, with a possible D match to TRBD1 (7 bases). The CDR3 is 15 residues long. V lost 7 bases and J lost 0, with 14 bases in between. Per the germline V gene, CDR1 is LNHDA and CDR2 is SQIVND (reference sequence). In DNA form, the CDR3 reads TGTGCCAGTACCCCAGGGGGGACTAGCACAGATACGCAGTATTTT. It translates to CASTPGGTSTDTQYF.

This clonotype came up a few times. The rearrangement joins TRBV6-2 or TRBV6-3 to TRBJ2-4; 10 nucleotides agree with TRBD2. V was pared by 0 bases and J by 3 bases, with 14 bases of the junction left unmatched. CDR3 length: 20 amino acids. The germline V gene has CDR1 MNHEY and CDR2 SVGEGT. The DNA for the CDR3 is TGTGCCAGCAGTTACTCGTTATTGCTAGCGGGAGACGTGGTCAAAAACATTCAGTACTTC. As protein: CASSYSLLLAGDVVKNIQYF.

The chain links TRBV7-2 to TRBJ2-1; D is undetermined. The CDR3 has 12 amino acids. The V end was cut by 2 bases, the J end by 5 bases, with 4 bases between. Germline V gene data show CDR1 as SGHTA and CDR2 as FQGNSA. The CDR3 DNA sequence: TGTGCCAGCAGCTTAATTAACAATGAGCAGTTCTTC. Translating it yields CASSLINNEQFF.

This CDR3 is CAISEPSGLTDTQYF. The CDR3 DNA follows: TGTGCCATCAGTGAGCCCAGCGGGCTCACAGATACGCAGTATTTT. The rearrangement joins TRBV10-3 to TRBJ2-3; perhaps TRBD2 as D (6 bases). The CDR3 has 15 amino acids. The germline V and J ends were trimmed by 2 bases and 2 bases, with 11 bases remaining between them. The germline CDR1 and CDR2 sequences are ENHRY and SYGVKD.